The following is a TCR beta chain sequence with its context. Germline CDR1 and CDR2: SEHNR and FQNEAQ (reference sequence). The CDR3 sequence is 14 residues long. Trimming at V came to 3 bases and at J to 9 bases, leaving 5 bases not matched to a gene. The data were taken from a study of blood T cell repertoires in COVID-19. The overall study: COVID-19 samples collected from the United States, Italy and Spain covered acute and convalescent phases. T cells, B-cell-depleted T cells, or PBMCs supplied cDNA or gDNA.

Per the authors' pipeline: Reference gene primer amplification gave nucleated cell count estimates. TCRdb's table, derived via immunoSEQ multiplex PCR, lists solely in-frame clones and lacks some. Clone size and V and J calls were adopted from that table, with D and trimming inferred from the DNA. Altogether approximately 410,000 clones are present, roughly 90% being singletons, with the ten largest covering approximately 1.4%. The specimen was peripheral blood. The TCR sequence derives from a woman aged 25 to 39 with active or convalescent COVID-19. The genes are TRBV7-9 and TRBJ1-6; 7 bases fit TRBD1. CDR3 sequence reads: CASSFEDRTSPLHF. In DNA, the CDR3 is TGTGCCAGCAGCTTCGAGGACAGGACTTCACCCCTCCACTTT.